These T cell receptor beta chains were read from a single sample in a study of monozygotic twins with cystic fibrosis. Clones were read by immunoSEQ multiplex PCR, and TCRdb kept only the in-frame ones, dropping some. The sample holds some 9,600 clones; roughly nine tenths are singletons and the top ten take 4.5% to 6%. Sample: blood. The source is a boy aged 2-9 years with cystic fibrosis. Both conserved end residues are part of each CDR3. A D gene is named only where the DNA matches it firmly.

>TRBJ1-1|TRBV29-1|TRBD1
TGCAGCGGAAGAACAGGGGGCGCATCTGAAGCTTTCTTT
CSGRTGGASEAFF
>TRBJ2-3|TRBV7-6|.
TGTGCCAGCAGCTTAGGCAGGGGTGGAGATACGCAGTATTTT
CASSLGRGGDTQYF
>TRBJ2-3|TRBV5-1|.
TGCGCCAGCAGCCCGGGACTCACCACAGATACGCAGTATTTT
CASSPGLTTDTQYF
>TRBJ2-2|TRBV30|.
TGTGCCTGGACCAGGGGAACCGGGGAGCTGTTTTTT
CAWTRGTGELFF
>TRBJ2-1|TRBV30|.
TGTGCCTGGAGTACTGCCAATGAGCAGTTCTTC
CAWSTANEQFF
>TRBJ2-7|TRBV4-3|.
TGCGCCAGCAGCCAAGATTATGGCTACGAGCAGTACTTC
CASSQDYGYEQYF
>TRBJ1-3|TRBV19|TRBD1
TGTGCCAGTGAGGGGGCAGGGTGGCCTGGAAACACCATATATTTT
CASEGAGWPGNTIYF
>TRBJ2-1|TRBV6-8|.
TGTGCCAGCAGATCACCCAGGGCCACAGTCTACAATGAGCAGTTCTTC
CASRSPRATVYNEQFF
>TRBJ1-3|TRBV2|.
TGTGCCAGCAGTGCCGGACGGGGCTCTGGAAACACCATATATTTT
CASSAGRGSGNTIYF
>TRBJ1-6|TRBV4-2|.
TGTGCCAGCGCCCCAGGGATGCCCAATAATTCACCCCTCCACTTT
CASAPGMPNNSPLHF
>TRBJ2-7|TRBV15|.
TGTGCCACCAGCAGAGAACTTCCTATCGACTCCTACGAGCAGTACTTC
CATSRELPIDSYEQYF
>TRBJ1-2|TRBV27|TRBD1
TGTGCCAGCAGTTTTACAGGGGCTAGAGGGTATGGCTACACCTTC
CASSFTGARGYGYTF
>TRBJ2-3|TRBV5-4|.
TGTGCCAGCAGCTTCAGTAGGGGTAGGGGGTCCACGGTAAGGCAGTATTTT
CASSFSRGRGSTVRQYF
>TRBJ2-2|TRBV6-6|TRBD1
TGTGCCAGCAGAGTACAGGGGCTCACCGGGGAGCTGTTTTTT
CASRVQGLTGELFF
>TRBJ1-5|TRBV6-1|.
TGTGCCAGCAGTGTAGACAGAAGCAATCAGCCCCAGCATTTT
CASSVDRSNQPQHF
>TRBJ1-2|TRBV9|.
TGTGCCAGCAGCGTACCCAAATATGGCTACACCTTC
CASSVPKYGYTF
>TRBJ1-6|TRBV2|.
TGTGCCAGCAGTGAATTTGGGAGGGGGATCCATTCACCCCTCCACTTT
CASSEFGRGIHSPLHF
>TRBJ2-5|TRBV30|.
TGTGCCTGGAGTGAGAGGGTAGAGACCCAGTACTTC
CAWSERVETQYF
>TRBJ2-1|TRBV5-4|.
TGTGCCAGCAGCTTGGGGGGTCCCAGCTCCTACAATGAGCAGTTCTTC
CASSLGGPSSYNEQFF
>TRBJ2-3|TRBV5-5|.
TGTGCCAGCAGCCTGGGTCCCAGCACAGATACGCAGTATTTT
CASSLGPSTDTQYF
>TRBJ1-2|TRBV11-3|TRBD1
TGTGCCAGCAGCCCGTCGACAGGGACCTATGGCTACACCTTC
CASSPSTGTYGYTF
>TRBJ1-5|TRBV6-1|.
TGTGCCAGCAGTGAAATAACCGGGTATCAGCCCCAGCATTTT
CASSEITGYQPQHF
>TRBJ2-5|TRBV11-1|.
TGTGCCAGCAGCGGAGGGGGACAGCAAGAGACCCAGTACTTC
CASSGGGQQETQYF
>TRBJ2-5|TRBV30|.
TGTGCCTGGAGTGCGGGGGAGACCCAGTACTTC
CAWSAGETQYF
>TRBJ1-2|TRBV10-2|.
TGCGCCCCACACAGGGATACTGGCTACACCTTC
CAPHRDTGYTF
>TRBJ2-3|TRBV14|TRBD1
TGTGCCAGCAGCCCCCGGGACAGAATCGCAGATACGCAGTATTTT
CASSPRDRIADTQYF
>TRBJ2-5|TRBV2|.
TGTGCCAGCAGTGTCTTTCTCCAAGAGACCCAGTACTTC
CASSVFLQETQYF
>TRBJ1-1|TRBV18|.
TGTGCCAGCTCACCGGTCCCTCGGGACACTGAAGCTTTCTTT
CASSPVPRDTEAFF
>TRBJ2-5|TRBV30|.
TGTGCCTGGGAGGCGGGGCGACGAGAGACCCAGTACTTC
CAWEAGRRETQYF